This TCR beta chain was found in a study of T cell responses to AZD1222 COVID-19 vaccine. Study-level results: The sample set comprised mostly white British donors with more females, and clonal diversity was possibly underestimated. Spike-specific TCR breadth rose after two AZD1222 doses, and depth rose as well. Reportedly, nearly half the spike-specific TCRs target unmutated variant regions. Spike regions recognized by vaccine-associated CD4 TCRs spanned the protein, led by 160-218 and 743-854.

Libraries were prepared by immunoSEQ multiplex PCR; TCRdb keeps only in-frame clonotypes and omits some of them. Among about 100,000 clones listed, 88% were seen once. The CDR3 runs 17 residues. The V end was cut by 2 bases, the J end by 6 bases, with 22 bases between. The germline CDR1 and CDR2 sequences are SEHNR and FQNEAQ (reference sequence). With respect to this clone: Its specificity is unknown.

The material sequenced was peripheral blood, taken on day 0 of AZD1222 vaccination. This TCR derives from an adult in good health. The V gene is TRBV7-9, the J gene TRBJ1-2; D remains unclear. CDR3 sequence: CASSLTFQTTAVDGYTF. CDR3 coding DNA: TGTGCCAGCAGCTTAACATTCCAAACGACGGCCGTCGATGGCTACACCTTC.